Shown below are 12 T cell receptor beta chains from a single sample sequenced in a study of cytomegalovirus exposure and HLA in healthy donors (dated by TCRdb to the late 2010s). The protocol used for the library was the immunoSEQ multiplex PCR assay. The source is immuneACCESS, and TCRdb retained only in-frame sequences with V and J called. Part of the clones is not carried over; for the studies checked, unresolved V genes explain less than half of this, and the remainder is unexplained. In this sample the table shows roughly 150,000 clones, almost 85% of which occur a single time. The ten biggest clones cover roughly a tenth of the sample. The sequenced material came from PBMCs. Source of these receptors: a man under 40 in good health and CMV-seropositive.

The gene calls are TRBV9 and TRBJ2-7, with a weak D call TRBD2 (6 bases). The CDR3 has 13 residues. Trimming removed 7 bases from V and 0 bases from J, with 11 bases in between. Germline CDR1 reads SGDLS; CDR2 reads YYNGEE. This CDR3 reads CASGGLSSYEQYF. The DNA for the CDR3 is TGTGCCAGCGGGGGACTGAGCTCCTACGAGCAGTACTTC.

V usage is TRBV2 and J usage is TRBJ1-3; TRBD1 agrees at 7 bases. Trimming removed 6 bases from V and 0 bases from J; junction bases left unmatched: 8. Germline V gives CDR1 SNHLY, CDR2 FYNNEI. There are 16 residues in the CDR3. CDR3 sequence: CASSTMGQLSGNTIYF. In DNA, the CDR3 is TGTGCCAGCAGCACCATGGGACAGCTCTCTGGAAACACCATATATTTT.

V usage is TRBV28 and J usage is TRBJ1-2; D not certain. Looked up from germline, CDR1 is MDHEN and CDR2 is SYDVKM. V shed 7 bases and J shed 4 bases, with 19 bases lying between them. CDR3 length: 15 residues. Here the CDR3 DNA reads TGTGCCAGCACCTTTTTTGATCCCGGACTCTATGGCTACACCTTC. It codes for CASTFFDPGLYGYTF.

V and J are TRBV21-1 and TRBJ1-4; TRBD1 is the table's D call, not checked against the DNA. TRBV21-1 is designated a pseudogene. The length of the CDR3 is 17 residues. The CDR3 DNA reads TGTGCCAGCAGCCTTCCGGGCCCCAAGGGGACTAATGAAAAACTGTTTTTT. This codes for CASSLPGPKGTNEKLFF.

This chain uses TRBV9 with TRBJ1-3; D call uncertain. CDR3 size: 14 residues. The V and J ends lost 1 base and 5 bases respectively, with 10 bases between them. CDR1 and CDR2 (germline): SGDLS, YYNGEE. The CDR3 DNA follows: TGTGCCAGCAGCGTAAGTTCGGGGAGAAACACCATATATTTT. Translation gives CASSVSSGRNTIYF.

The V call is TRBV7-3, the J call TRBJ1-1; 8 bases agree with TRBD1. With V trimmed by 2 bases and J by 0 bases, 2 bases remained unmatched. Per germline, CDR1 SGHTA and CDR2 FQGTGA. CDR3 length: 15 amino acids. CDR3 residues: CASSLGQGLNTEAFF. The CDR3 DNA follows: TGTGCCAGCAGCTTAGGACAGGGACTGAACACTGAAGCTTTCTTT.

CDR3: CASSLGRLGDTQYF. CDR3 sequence (DNA): TGTGCCAGCAGCTTAGGGCGACTGGGAGATACGCAGTATTTT. The genes are TRBV11-2 and TRBJ2-3; D uncertain. Trimming pared 1 base from V and 5 bases from J, leaving 10 bases between. CDR3 length: 14 residues. Germline CDR1 SGHAT, CDR2 FQNNGV.

V is TRBV9 and J is TRBJ2-7; 14 positions match TRBD2. CDR3 size: 16 residues. The germline CDR1 and CDR2 sequences are SGDLS and YYNGEE. V lost 4 bases and J lost 3; bases outside the gene matches: 6. CDR3 residues: CASSPGTSGRVYEQYF. The CDR3 DNA reads TGTGCCAGCAGCCCCGGGACTAGCGGGAGAGTCTACGAGCAGTACTTC.

The V gene is TRBV7-8, the J gene TRBJ2-3; 11 nucleotides line up with TRBD2. From germline, CDR1 is SGHVS and CDR2 FQNEAQ. This CDR3 comprises 16 residues. Unmatched junction bases numbered 6, after V lost 3 bases and J lost 4 bases. The DNA of the CDR3 is TGTGCCAGCAGCTTGACGACTAGCGGGAACGCAGATACGCAGTATTTT. Translation: CASSLTTSGNADTQYF.

This rearrangement joins TRBV28 to TRBJ1-1; no firm D call. Germline V gene lookup returns CDR1 MDHEN and CDR2 SYDVKM. V was trimmed by 5 bases and J by 2 bases, leaving 15 bases between them. The CDR3 covers 15 residues. CDR3 coding DNA: TGTGCCAGCAGTCCCCCTCCGGGGATTAACACTGAAGCTTTCTTT. It yields the protein CASSPPPGINTEAFF.

The genes are TRBV4-2 and TRBJ1-2; 11 bases align to TRBD1. CDR3 length equals 18 residues. Per the germline V gene, CDR1 is LGHNA and CDR2 is YNFKEQ. Unmatched junction bases numbered 13, after V lost 1 base and J lost 6 bases. The CDR3 DNA sequence: TGTGCCAGCAGCCAAGTAGGGGGGCCGGGACAGGGGGAGAATGGCTACACCTTC. It codes for CASSQVGGPGQGENGYTF.

This chain connects TRBV7-6 to TRBJ2-7; possibly TRBD1 for D (6 bases). Deletions cut 6 bases from V and 1 base from J, with 19 bases between. Germline loops: CDR1 SGHVS, CDR2 FNYEAQ. This CDR3 is built from 16 residues. The DNA for the CDR3 is TGTGCCAGCAGTCGTACAGGGCGGTCTAGGTCCTACGAGCAGTACTTC. Translating gives CASSRTGRSRSYEQYF.